Listed below are T cell receptor beta chains from one sample, sequenced in a study of T cell changes during pregnancy in multiple sclerosis. Assay: immunoSEQ multiplex PCR; the TCRdb copy retains only in-frame clones and omits some. The profile shows about 67,000 clones, approximately 92% of them singletons. The material sequenced was peripheral blood, taken in the first trimester of pregnancy. The receptors were gathered from a female donor with multiple sclerosis, enrolled in a pregnancy study. CDR3s include the opening cysteine and the closing phenylalanine or tryptophan. The order of the fields is V gene, D gene, clone size, J gene, CDR3 protein, CDR3 DNA. D genes are given only for firm matches. Size is omitted from some rows. Given values are once, few, many or a class for expanded clones.

V gene: TRBV5-1
D gene: .
clone size: .
J gene: TRBJ1-4
CDR3 protein: CASRLEVANEKLFF
CDR3 DNA: TGCGCCAGCAGATTAGAAGTAGCTAATGAAAAACTGTTTTTT

V gene: TRBV6-5
D gene: .
clone size: .
J gene: TRBJ1-1
CDR3 protein: CASSYSEGTEAFF
CDR3 DNA: TGTGCCAGCAGTTACTCTGAGGGCACTGAAGCTTTCTTT

V gene: TRBV30
D gene: TRBD2
clone size: .
J gene: TRBJ2-5
CDR3 protein: CAWSVRSSGGPWIFKTETQYF
CDR3 DNA: TGTGCCTGGAGTGTACGGAGTAGCGGGGGGCCGTGGATATTTAAAACGGAGACCCAGTACTTC

V gene: TRBV27
D gene: .
clone size: few
J gene: TRBJ1-2
CDR3 protein: CASSFRENYGYTF
CDR3 DNA: TGTGCCAGCAGTTTCCGGGAGAACTATGGCTACACCTTC

V gene: TRBV7-9
D gene: TRBD1
clone size: .
J gene: TRBJ1-5
CDR3 protein: CASSRGGRGEQPQHF
CDR3 DNA: TGTGCCAGCAGCCGAGGGGGCAGGGGGGAACAGCCCCAGCATTTT

V gene: TRBV20-1
D gene: TRBD1
clone size: once
J gene: TRBJ1-1
CDR3 protein: CSARETGPAFF
CDR3 DNA: TGCAGTGCTAGAGAGACAGGGCCCGCTTTCTTT

V gene: TRBV30
D gene: TRBD1
clone size: few
J gene: TRBJ1-2
CDR3 protein: CAWRGQGSFGGYTF
CDR3 DNA: TGTGCCTGGAGGGGACAGGGGAGCTTCGGTGGCTACACCTTC

V gene: TRBV5-4
D gene: .
clone size: .
J gene: TRBJ1-4
CDR3 protein: CASSQETRAYNEKLFF
CDR3 DNA: TGTGCCAGCAGCCAAGAAACGAGGGCCTATAATGAAAAACTGTTTTTT

V gene: TRBV7-3
D gene: .
clone size: .
J gene: TRBJ2-1
CDR3 protein: CASGSPAGNNEQFF
CDR3 DNA: TGTGCCAGCGGTAGCCCCGCCGGCAACAATGAGCAGTTCTTC

V gene: TRBV6-5
D gene: TRBD2
clone size: .
J gene: TRBJ2-1
CDR3 protein: CASRGLAAKDEQFF
CDR3 DNA: TGTGCCAGCAGAGGACTAGCGGCTAAGGATGAGCAGTTCTTC

V gene: TRBV18
D gene: .
clone size: .
J gene: TRBJ1-2
CDR3 protein: CASSPSQDRNYGYTF
CDR3 DNA: TGTGCCAGCTCACCATCGCAGGATCGCAACTATGGCTACACCTTC

V gene: TRBV2
D gene: TRBD1
clone size: .
J gene: TRBJ1-6
CDR3 protein: CASREGTGNSPLHF
CDR3 DNA: TGTGCCAGCAGGGAAGGGACAGGGAACTCACCCCTCCACTTT

V gene: TRBV30
D gene: .
clone size: .
J gene: TRBJ1-1
CDR3 protein: CAWSRRETEAFF
CDR3 DNA: TGTGCCTGGAGTCGAAGGGAGACTGAAGCTTTCTTT